This T cell receptor (beta chain) was retrieved from a study of T cell responses to AZD1222 COVID-19 vaccine. Notes on the study in general: Reportedly, close to half of spike-specific TCRs are directed against unmutated variant regions. Repertoire sampling was restricted to post-peak T cell response timepoints.

With respect to this clone: Its antigen is as yet unknown.

After removal of 11 bases from V and 4 bases from J, the junction contained 12 bases not matched to a gene. Germline CDR1 and CDR2: ENHRY and SYGVKD. The CDR3 covers 15 residues. The repertoire was sequenced with immunoSEQ multiplex PCR; TCRdb's copy has only in-frame clones and lacks some. The repertoire holds 150,000 to 200,000 clones, 85% to 95% seen once, with less than 5.5% in the top ten. The TCR comes from an adult in good health. The sample was peripheral blood, taken on day 0 of AZD1222 vaccination. This chain connects TRBV10-3 to TRBJ2-3; 10 bases match TRBD1. As DNA, the CDR3 is TGTGCCGCCAGGGGACCGGGACAGGGGTCAGATACGCAGTATTTT. As protein: CAARGPGQGSDTQYF.